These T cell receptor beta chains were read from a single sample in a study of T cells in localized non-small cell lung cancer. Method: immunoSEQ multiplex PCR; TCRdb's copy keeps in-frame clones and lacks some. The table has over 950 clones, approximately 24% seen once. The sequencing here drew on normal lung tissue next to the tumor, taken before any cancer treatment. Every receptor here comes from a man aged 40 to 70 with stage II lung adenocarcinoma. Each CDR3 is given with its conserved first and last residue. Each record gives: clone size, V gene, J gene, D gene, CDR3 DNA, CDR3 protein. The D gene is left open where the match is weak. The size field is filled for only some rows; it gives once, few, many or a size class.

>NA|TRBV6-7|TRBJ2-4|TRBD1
TGTGCCAGCAGTGAAATGGGCGGGACAGGGCAGCACATTCAGTACTTC
CASSEMGGTGQHIQYF
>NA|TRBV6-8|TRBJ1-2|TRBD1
TGTGCCAGCACCTCGGGACAGGGATATGGCTACACCTTC
CASTSGQGYGYTF
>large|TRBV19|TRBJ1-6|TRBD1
TGTGCCAGCAATTCAGGGGGATGGAATTCACCCCTCCACTTT
CASNSGGWNSPLHF
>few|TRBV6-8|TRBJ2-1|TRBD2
TGTGCCAGCAGTTATTCTGGGCTAGCGGGGTCCTACAATGAGCAGTTCTTC
CASSYSGLAGSYNEQFF
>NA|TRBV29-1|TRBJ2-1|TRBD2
TGCAGCGTTGAAGATCTTTTGGGGGGGGACGGAAGCTCCTACAATGAGCAGTTCTTC
CSVEDLLGGDGSSYNEQFF
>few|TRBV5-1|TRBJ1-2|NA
TGCGCCAGCAGCTTGGAGAGTCAGGCAGTAAGCTACACCTTC
CASSLESQAVSYTF
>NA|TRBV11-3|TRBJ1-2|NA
TGTGCCAGCAGCCTCCCGGGAACCCCCGGTGGCTACACCTTC
CASSLPGTPGGYTF
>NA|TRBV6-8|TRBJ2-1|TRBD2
TGTGCCAGCAGTCGACTAGCGGGGGGGCGTCCTGAGCAGTTCTTC
CASSRLAGGRPEQFF
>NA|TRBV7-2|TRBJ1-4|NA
TGTGCCAGCAGCGCGCAGGGTGGAGTGGAAAAACTGTTTTTT
CASSAQGGVEKLFF
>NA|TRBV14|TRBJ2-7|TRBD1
TGTGCCAGCAGCCCACTACTTCCGGGACAGGACTACGAGCAGTACTTC
CASSPLLPGQDYEQYF
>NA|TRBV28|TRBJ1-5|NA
TGTGCCAGCAGTTTAGTTGGGGAGGGTGCGGGCAATCAGCCCCAGCATTTT
CASSLVGEGAGNQPQHF
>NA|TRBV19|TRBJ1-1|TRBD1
TGTGCCAGTACCCCAGGGGGCCGGAGCACTGAAGCTTTCTTT
CASTPGGRSTEAFF
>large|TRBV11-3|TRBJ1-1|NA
TGTGCCAGCAGCCCCCCGACAGACTCGAACACTGAAGCTTTCTTT
CASSPPTDSNTEAFF
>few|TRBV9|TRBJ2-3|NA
TGTGCCAGCAGCCCCTACGGGGGGCAAATGGGCACAGATACGCAGTATTTT
CASSPYGGQMGTDTQYF
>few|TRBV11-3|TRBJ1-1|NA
TGTGCCAGCAGCTTGTGGGGTCAGGATACTGAAGCTTTCTTT
CASSLWGQDTEAFF
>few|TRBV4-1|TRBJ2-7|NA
TGCGCCAGCAGCCTCCGAGGGAACTCCGAGCAGTACTTC
CASSLRGNSEQYF
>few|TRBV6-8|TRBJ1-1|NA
TGTGCCAGCACATCCCCTAGGACAGCAAACACTGAAGCTTTCTTT
CASTSPRTANTEAFF
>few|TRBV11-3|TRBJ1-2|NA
TGTGCCAGCAGCCCCCCGACTACCGGCCCCTATGGCTACACCTTC
CASSPPTTGPYGYTF
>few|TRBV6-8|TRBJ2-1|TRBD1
TGTGTCAGCAGGCGGACAGGGGGTGTTAATGAGCAGTTCTTC
CVSRRTGGVNEQFF
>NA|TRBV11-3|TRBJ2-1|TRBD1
TGTGCCAGCAGCTCGAGACAGGGGGAGGGTGAGCAGTTCTTC
CASSSRQGEGEQFF
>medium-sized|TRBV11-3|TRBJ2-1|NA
TGTGCCAGCAGCCCACCGGGGTCTGGTTACAATGAGCAGTTCTTC
CASSPPGSGYNEQFF
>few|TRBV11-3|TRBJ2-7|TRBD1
TGTGCCAGCAGCTCGGGTGGGGCAGGGGGTCTTTACGAGCAGTACTTC
CASSSGGAGGLYEQYF
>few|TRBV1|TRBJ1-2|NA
TGCGCCAGCAGCCACGGCGGCAGGTCCTATGGCTACACCTTC
CASSHGGRSYGYTF
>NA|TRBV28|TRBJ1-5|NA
TGTGCCACAAAAAGGGCGAATCAGCCCCAGCATTTT
CATKRANQPQHF
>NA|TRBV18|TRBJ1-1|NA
TGTGCCAGCTCACTGGACTTAGCCACTGAAGCTTTCTTT
CASSLDLATEAFF
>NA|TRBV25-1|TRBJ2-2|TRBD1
TGTGCCAGCAGTCCCCGGACAGGGGTCCTCGGGGAGCTGTTTTTT
CASSPRTGVLGELFF
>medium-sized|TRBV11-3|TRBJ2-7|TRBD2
TGTGCCAGCAGCTCCCAGACTAGCGGGGGGAGGTACGAGCAGTACTTC
CASSSQTSGGRYEQYF
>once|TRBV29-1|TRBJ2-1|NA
TGCAGCGTTCTATCACCTAGTGGCTCCGATGAGCAGTTCTTC
CSVLSPSGSDEQFF